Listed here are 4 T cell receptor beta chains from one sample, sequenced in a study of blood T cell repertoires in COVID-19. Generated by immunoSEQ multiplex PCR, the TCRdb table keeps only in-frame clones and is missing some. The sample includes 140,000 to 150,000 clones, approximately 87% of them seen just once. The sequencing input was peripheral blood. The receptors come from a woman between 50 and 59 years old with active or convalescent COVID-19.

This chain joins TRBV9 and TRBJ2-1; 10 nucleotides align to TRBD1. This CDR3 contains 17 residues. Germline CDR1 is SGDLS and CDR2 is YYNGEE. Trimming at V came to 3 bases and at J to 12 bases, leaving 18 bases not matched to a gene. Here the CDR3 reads CASSAGPDRGQRDGQFF. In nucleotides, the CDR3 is TGTGCCAGCAGCGCCGGACCAGACAGGGGGCAGAGAGATGGGCAGTTCTTC. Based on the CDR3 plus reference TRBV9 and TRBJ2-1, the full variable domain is DSGVTQTPKHLITATGQRVTLRCSPRSGDLSVYWYQQSLDQGLQFLIQYYNGEERAKGNILERFSAQQFPDLHSELNLSSLELGDSALYFCASSAGPDRGQRDGQFFGPGTRLTVL.

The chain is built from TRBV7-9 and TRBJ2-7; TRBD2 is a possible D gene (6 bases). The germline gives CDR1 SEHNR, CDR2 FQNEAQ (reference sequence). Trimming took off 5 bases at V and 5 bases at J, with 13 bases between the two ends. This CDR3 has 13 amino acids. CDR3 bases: TGTGCCAGCAGCAACCCGTGGGGGGACGAGCAGTACTTC. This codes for CASSNPWGDEQYF.

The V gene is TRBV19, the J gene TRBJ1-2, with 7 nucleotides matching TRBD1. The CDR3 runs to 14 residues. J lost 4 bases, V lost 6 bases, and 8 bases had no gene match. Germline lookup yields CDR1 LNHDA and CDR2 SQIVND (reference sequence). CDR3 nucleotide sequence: TGTGCCAGTAGAGTCCCGGGACAGTCCTATGGCTACACCTTC. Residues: CASRVPGQSYGYTF.

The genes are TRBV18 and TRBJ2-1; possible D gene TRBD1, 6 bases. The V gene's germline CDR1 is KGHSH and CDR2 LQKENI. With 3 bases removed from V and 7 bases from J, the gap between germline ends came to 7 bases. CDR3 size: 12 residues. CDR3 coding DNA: TGTGCCAGCTCACCCCAGGGGAATGAGCAGTTCTTC. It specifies CASSPQGNEQFF.